The 2 T cell receptor beta chains listed next were all sequenced from one sample in a study of blood T cell repertoires in COVID-19. Clones were read by immunoSEQ multiplex PCR, and TCRdb kept only the in-frame ones, dropping some. The table records about 240,000 clones, 80% to 90% of them present only once. The sequenced material came from peripheral blood. The receptors derive from a man between 60 and 75 years old with acute or convalescent COVID-19.

This chain links TRBV18 with TRBJ2-7; a possible D gene is TRBD2 (6 bases). Germline V lookup: CDR1 KGHSH, CDR2 LQKENI. Trimming stripped 0 bases from V and 7 bases from J, with 10 bases between. CDR3 length: 13 amino acids. The CDR3 bases are TGTGCCAGCTCACCACCGGAGGGGCCAGAGCAGTACTTC. The encoded protein is CASSPPEGPEQYF.

V usage is TRBV30 and J usage is TRBJ2-1; TRBD2 aligns across 13 bases. CDR1 and CDR2 from the germline V gene are GTSNPN and SVGIG (reference sequence). The ends lost 2 bases at V and 6 bases at J; junction bases unmatched: 10. CDR3 length equals 17 residues. The CDR3 DNA reads as TGTGCCTGGAGTCCTTGGAGGACTAGCGGGAGAGCCAATGAGCAGTTCTTC. As protein: CAWSPWRTSGRANEQFF.